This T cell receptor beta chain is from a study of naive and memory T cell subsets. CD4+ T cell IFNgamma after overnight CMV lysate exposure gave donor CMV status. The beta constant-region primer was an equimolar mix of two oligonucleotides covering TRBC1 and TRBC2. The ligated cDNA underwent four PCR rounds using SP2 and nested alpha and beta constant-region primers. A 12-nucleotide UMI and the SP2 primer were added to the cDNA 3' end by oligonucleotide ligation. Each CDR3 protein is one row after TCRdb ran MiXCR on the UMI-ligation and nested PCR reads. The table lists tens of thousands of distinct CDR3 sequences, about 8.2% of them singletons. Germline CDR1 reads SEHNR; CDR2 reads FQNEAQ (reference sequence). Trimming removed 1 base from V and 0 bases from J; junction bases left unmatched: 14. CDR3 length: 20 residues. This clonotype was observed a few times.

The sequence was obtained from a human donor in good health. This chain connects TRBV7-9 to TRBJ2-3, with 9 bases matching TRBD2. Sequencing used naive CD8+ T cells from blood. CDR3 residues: CASSLVSRYIAGGSTDTQYF. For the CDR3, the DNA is TGTGCCAGCAGCTTAGTTTCTCGTTACATCGCGGGAGGGAGCACAGATACGCAGTATTTT.